This T cell receptor beta chain was recovered during a study of blood T cell repertoires in COVID-19. As for the study in general: Italy, Spain and the United States were the sources of the convalescent and acute COVID-19 samples.

This table comes from immunoSEQ multiplex PCR, and its TCRdb copy is limited to in-frame clones, with some not included. The table has approximately 190,000 clones, about 93% seen once. V lost 5 bases and J lost 2, with 4 bases in between. The V gene's germline CDR1 is MDHEN and CDR2 SYDVKM. This CDR3 is built from 12 residues. This chain joins TRBV28 and TRBJ1-3; unclear D gene. The TCR sequence derives from a man aged 50-60 years with acute or convalescent COVID-19. Sample: peripheral blood. The CDR3 coding sequence is TGTGCCAGCAGTGAGGCTGGAAACACCATATATTTT. This sequence encodes CASSEAGNTIYF.